These 28 T cell receptor beta chains share one sample of origin, sequenced in a study of Graves' ophthalmopathy and Graves' hyperthyroidism. The sequenced template was RNA, covering the TCR beta CDR3 region. HTBI primers were used in a first-round RT-PCR, which preceded a second-round multiplex PCR. MiXCR was run by TCRdb on the multiplex PCR reads, yielding one entry per CDR3 protein. The sample shows roughly 1.1 million distinct CDR3 sequences, less than 45% of them seen only once. The material sequenced was peripheral blood or thyroid tissue (not recorded which). The receptor source for this set is an adult man with Graves' hyperthyroidism.

The chain couples TRBV29-1 to TRBJ1-1, with 8 bases identical to TRBD1. Germline loops: CDR1 SQVTM, CDR2 ANQGSEA. Unmatched junction bases numbered 9, after V lost 8 bases and J lost 1 base. The CDR3 spans 14 residues. DNA of the CDR3: TGCAGCACTAGTAGCGACAGGGGGAACACTGAAGCTTTCTTT. Translating gives CSTSSDRGNTEAFF.

On this clonotype: A much bigger clone sits one base away, suggesting this may be a read error. The gene calls are TRBV12-3 or TRBV12-4 and TRBJ1-2, with 7 nucleotides matching TRBD1. This CDR3 spans 17 amino acids. V shed 5 bases and J 4 bases; nucleotides not matched to a gene: 16. The CDR3 is CASSRGTDQTSSYGYTF. The DNA for the CDR3 is TGTGCCAGCAGTAGAGGGACAGACCAAACCTCTAGCTATGGCTACACCTTC.

The gene calls are TRBV7-2 and TRBJ2-7; D perhaps matches TRBD2 (5 bases). This CDR3 is 13 amino acids long. V lost 5 bases and J lost 3, with 11 bases in between. Germline V gives CDR1 SGHTA, CDR2 FQGNSA. The CDR3 nucleotides are TGTGCCAGCAGCCCGAAGGGAGACTACGAGCAGTACTTC. Protein: CASSPKGDYEQYF.

There are many counts of this clonotype. The rearrangement joins TRBV7-9 to TRBJ1-1; D remains ambiguous. Trimming removed 8 bases from V and 2 bases from J, with 12 bases in between. Germline CDR1 and CDR2: SEHNR and FQNEAQ (reference sequence). There are 13 residues in the CDR3. This chain's CDR3 is CASPGDRNTEAFF. The DNA for the CDR3 is TGTGCCAGCCCCGGAGATAGAAACACTGAAGCTTTCTTT.

This clonotype was counted a few times. This sequence joins TRBV20-1 and TRBJ2-5; D uncertain. Germline V gene lookup returns CDR1 DFQATT and CDR2 SNEGSKA (reference sequence). There are 13 residues in the CDR3. V lost 6 bases and J lost 1, with 12 bases in between. The CDR3 DNA reads as TGCAGTGCCGACACACCGATCCAAGAGACCCAGTACTTC. Translation gives CSADTPIQETQYF.

Ten or more counts support this clonotype. The V and J genes are TRBV7-9 and TRBJ2-7, with 9 bases lining up with TRBD2. This CDR3 comprises 15 residues. V gave up 2 bases and J gave up 9 bases; unmatched junction bases: 11. The germline V gene has CDR1 SEHNR and CDR2 FQNEAQ (reference sequence). The chain's CDR3 is CASSLYSAGGRVQYF. CDR3 coding DNA: TGTGCCAGCAGCTTATATAGCGCGGGGGGGCGTGTGCAGTACTTC.

This clonotype has more than one count but fewer than ten. The chain combines TRBV10-3 with TRBJ2-2; the match to TRBD1 covers 7 bases. The CDR3 covers 13 residues. CDR1 is ENHRY, CDR2 SYGVKD, per germline. Trimming took 11 bases from V and 5 from J; bases not matched to a gene: 8. The CDR3 DNA reads TGTGCCTCCCAAACAGGGGTGACCGGGGAGCTGTTTTTT. As protein: CASQTGVTGELFF.

The J gene is TRBJ2-7, the V gene TRBV7-8; weak D call: TRBD1 (5 bases). This CDR3 has 16 amino acids. The germline V and J ends were trimmed by 3 bases and 7 bases, with 22 bases remaining between them. Germline loops: CDR1 SGHVS, CDR2 FQNEAQ. This chain's CDR3 is CASSFSYRRSPIEQYF. The CDR3 DNA reads TGTGCCAGCAGCTTTTCCTACAGGCGTAGCCCCATTGAGCAGTACTTC.

V and J are TRBV4-3 and TRBJ2-7; TRBD1 agrees at 7 bases. With V trimmed by 1 base and J by 2 bases, 5 bases remained unmatched. Germline V gives CDR1 LGHNA, CDR2 YSLEER. The CDR3 totals 15 residues. The DNA for the CDR3 is TGCGCCAGCAGCCAAGGATGGGACAGAGCCTACGAGCAGTACTTC. Its protein product is CASSQGWDRAYEQYF.

CDR3 residues: CASSQYRTGGEQYF. Written as DNA, the CDR3 is TGCGCCAGCAGCCAATATAGGACAGGGGGCGAGCAGTACTTC. The chain is built from TRBV4-3 and TRBJ2-7; TRBD1 matches 10 bases. CDR1 LGHNA and CDR2 YSLEER come from the germline V gene. The CDR3 is 14 amino acids. The V gene end was trimmed by 2 bases and the J gene end by 6 bases; junction bases not matched to a gene: 4.

The chain has TRBV7-2 and TRBJ2-5; 8 bases are shared with TRBD2. Germline CDR1 and CDR2: SGHTA and FQGNSA. V trimming: 3 bases; J trimming: 7 bases; junction bases outside the gene matches: 19. CDR3 length equals 18 residues. This CDR3 reads CASSLRASSTSGQGTQYF. In DNA, the CDR3 is TGTGCCAGCAGCTTGAGAGCCTCGTCAACTAGCGGCCAGGGGACCCAGTACTTC. The variable domain in full, completed from reference TRBV7-2 and TRBJ2-5, reads GAGVSQSPSNKVTEKGKDVELRCDPISGHTALYWYRQSLGQGLEFLIYFQGNSAPDKSGLPSDRFSAERTGGSVSTLTIQRTQQEDSAVYLCASSLRASSTSGQGTQYFGPGTRLLVL.

This clonotype was seen many times. The chain links TRBV6-1 to TRBJ2-6, with a weak D call TRBD2 (5 bases). The V gene's germline CDR1 is MNHNS and CDR2 SASEGT. V lost 4 bases to trimming and J lost 2 bases, with 9 bases between them. CDR3 length: 15 amino acids. The CDR3 reads CASSGASPGANVLTF. The CDR3 DNA sequence: TGTGCCAGCAGTGGAGCTAGCCCTGGGGCCAACGTCCTGACTTTC.

This clonotype showed up many times. The V call is TRBV5-8, the J call TRBJ1-6; 7 bases are a match to TRBD1. The CDR3 runs 13 residues. The germline gives CDR1 SGHTS, CDR2 YDEGEE. V was pared by 4 bases and J by 12 bases, with 7 bases of the junction left unmatched. The CDR3 region is CASSRLTGEPLHF. CDR3 in DNA: TGTGCCAGCAGCCGATTAACAGGGGAACCCCTCCACTTT.

This sequence joins TRBV15 and TRBJ1-1, with 7 bases aligning to TRBD1. The trim removed 3 bases at V and 1 base at J, leaving 5 bases unmatched. The CDR3 covers 15 residues. Germline V gene data show CDR1 as LNHNV and CDR2 as YYDKDF (reference sequence). CDR3: CATSSLQGPNTEAFF. CDR3 DNA: TGTGCCACCAGCAGCCTACAGGGGCCGAACACTGAAGCTTTCTTT.

This clonotype was recorded many times. V and J are TRBV29-1 and TRBJ2-7; tentatively, D is TRBD1 or TRBD2 (5 bases each). Trimming cost V 7 bases and J 3 bases, with 13 bases left between them. The CDR3 length is 12 residues. CDR1 SQVTM and CDR2 ANQGSEA come from the germline V gene. CDR3 nucleotide sequence: TGCAGCGCCACCCGGGACGGCTACGAGCAGTACTTC. Translation gives CSATRDGYEQYF.

This clonotype has a count of ten or more. The genes are TRBV9 and TRBJ1-3; D gene ambiguous. Trimming left V 0 bases short and J 0 bases short, with 7 bases between. This CDR3 region has 15 residues. Per the germline V gene, CDR1 is SGDLS and CDR2 is YYNGEE. CDR3 DNA sequence: TGTGCCAGCAGCGTAGGAGGATACTCTGGAAACACCATATATTTT. Translated, it gives CASSVGGYSGNTIYF.

The chain combines TRBV6-4 with TRBJ1-5, with a tentative D call TRBD1 (6 bases). The CDR3 is 14 amino acids. Trimming removed 6 bases at V and 4 bases at J, with 13 bases between. From germline, CDR1 is MRHNA and CDR2 SNTAGT. The CDR3 loop reads CASRVTGSNQPQHF. Here the CDR3 DNA reads TGTGCCAGCAGAGTGACAGGATCGAATCAGCCCCAGCATTTT.

This clonotype occurred many times. CDR3 coding DNA: TGTGCCAGCGTAGAGATAAGGTCCGAGCAGTACTTC. Its protein product is CASVEIRSEQYF. The V gene is TRBV25-1, the J gene TRBJ2-7, with D unresolved. The V gene's germline CDR1 is MGHDK and CDR2 SYGVNS. This CDR3 region has 12 residues. V shed 8 bases and J shed 6 bases, with 14 bases lying between them.

The J gene is TRBJ2-5, the V gene TRBV7-2; D is perhaps TRBD2 (5 bases). Germline V gene lookup returns CDR1 SGHTA and CDR2 FQGNSA. The length of the CDR3 is 16 residues. Trimming took off 6 bases at V and 2 bases at J, with 19 bases between the two ends. CDR3 DNA: TGTGCCAGCAGGGGATGGTTGGGCGGCGGGCAAGAGACCCAGTACTTC. Translated: CASRGWLGGGQETQYF. The full variable domain, rest sourced from reference TRBV7-2 and TRBJ2-5, is GAGVSQSPSNKVTEKGKDVELRCDPISGHTALYWYRQSLGQGLEFLIYFQGNSAPDKSGLPSDRFSAERTGGSVSTLTIQRTQQEDSAVYLCASRGWLGGGQETQYFGPGTRLLVL.

The sample holds many counts of this clonotype. The chain recombines TRBV29-1 with TRBJ2-5; D is ambiguous. V was clipped by 7 bases and J by 5 bases, with 17 bases between them. Germline V gene sequence: CDR1 SQVTM, CDR2 ANQGSEA. This CDR3 region has 13 residues. In DNA, the CDR3 is TGCAGCGCCGTCACAGAGATCCGGGAGACCCAGTACTTC. Translating gives CSAVTEIRETQYF. Full variable domain (missing parts from reference TRBV29-1 and TRBJ2-5): SAVISQKPSRDICQRGTSLTIQCQVDSQVTMMFWYRQQPGQSLTLIATANQGSEATYESGFVIDKFPISRPNLTFSTLTVSNMSPEDSSIYLCSAVTEIRETQYFGPGTRLLVL.

The table lists this clonotype with a few counts. This chain joins TRBV10-2 and TRBJ1-2; 9 positions agree with TRBD1. This CDR3 is built from 16 residues. The J segment lost 8 bases and the V segment lost 2 bases, leaving 12 bases of the junction unmatched. Per the germline V gene, CDR1 is WSHSY and CDR2 is SAAADI. The CDR3 nucleotides are TGCGCCAGCAGTGAGCCATTGGGACAGGGAATTTTCGGCTACACCTTC. This sequence encodes CASSEPLGQGIFGYTF.

CDR3 sequence (DNA): TGCAGTGCTCCCGGGACAGTGGGCTACGAGCAGTACTTC. As protein: CSAPGTVGYEQYF. The chain is built from TRBV20-1 and TRBJ2-7, with TRBD1 identical over 7 bases. The germline V gene has CDR1 DFQATT and CDR2 SNEGSKA (reference sequence). Losses at the gene ends were 5 bases for V and 3 bases for J; bases not matched to a gene: 7. This CDR3 comprises 13 residues.

A remark on this clonotype: Possible read error: a much larger clone is one base away. V is TRBV12-3 or TRBV12-4 and J is TRBJ2-6, with 7 bases fitting TRBD1. V lost 2 bases to trimming and J lost 5 bases; unmatched junction nucleotides: 12. The CDR3 spans 18 residues. The CDR3 coding sequence is TGTGCCAGCAGTTTACCAATCCCCCGACAGGGAAGGGCCAACGTCCTGACTTTC. The encoded protein is CASSLPIPRQGRANVLTF.

This clonotype was seen repeatedly, ten times or more. The chain links TRBV29-1 to TRBJ1-4; unclear D gene. CDR3 length equals 14 residues. The germline gives CDR1 SQVTM, CDR2 ANQGSEA. Trimming removed 3 bases at V and 0 bases at J, with 8 bases between. The CDR3 sequence is CSVDEIATNEKLFF. The CDR3 nucleotides read TGCAGCGTTGACGAAATTGCAACTAATGAAAAACTGTTTTTT. Looking up the rest from reference TRBV29-1 and TRBJ1-4 gives the full variable domain: SAVISQKPSRDICQRGTSLTIQCQVDSQVTMMFWYRQQPGQSLTLIATANQGSEATYESGFVIDKFPISRPNLTFSTLTVSNMSPEDSSIYLCSVDEIATNEKLFFGSGTQLSVL.

This clonotype came up a few times. This chain uses TRBV20-1 with TRBJ2-2; 15 positions match TRBD2. Germline CDR1 and CDR2: DFQATT and SNEGSKA (reference sequence). The CDR3 length is 15 residues. The V gene end was trimmed by 5 bases and the J gene end by 7 bases; junction bases not matched to a gene: 5. The CDR3 spells CSAGTSGRSSGELFF. The CDR3 DNA sequence: TGCAGTGCTGGGACTAGCGGGAGGTCAAGCGGGGAGCTGTTTTTT.

This clonotype was seen many times. V gene TRBV7-9 combines with J gene TRBJ2-7; TRBD1 matches 9 bases. This CDR3 spans 15 amino acids. The V gene end was trimmed by 0 bases and the J gene end by 6 bases; junction bases not matched to a gene: 6. The germline V gene encodes CDR1 SEHNR and CDR2 FQNEAQ (reference sequence). This chain's CDR3 is CASSLAGTGSSEQYF. For the CDR3, the DNA is TGTGCCAGCAGCTTAGCCGGGACAGGGTCGAGCGAGCAGTACTTC.

V is TRBV19 and J is TRBJ1-5; D might be TRBD1 (6 bases). CDR1 and CDR2 from the germline V gene are LNHDA and SQIVND (reference sequence). This CDR3 spans 15 amino acids. Trimming took off 7 bases at V and 0 bases at J, with 13 bases between the two ends. The chain's CDR3 is CASMPRGYSNQPQHF. The CDR3 nucleotides are TGTGCCAGTATGCCCAGGGGCTATAGCAATCAGCCCCAGCATTTT.

This clonotype was found many times. This chain joins TRBV7-8 and TRBJ2-7; 8 bases map to TRBD2. The germline gives CDR1 SGHVS, CDR2 FQNEAQ. The ends lost 5 bases at V and 1 base at J; junction bases unmatched: 10. The CDR3 is 16 residues long. CDR3 sequence: CASSKPGLVLSYEQYF. In DNA form, the CDR3 reads TGTGCCAGCAGCAAACCGGGACTAGTGCTTTCCTACGAGCAGTACTTC.